The T cell receptor (beta chain) under discussion was sequenced for a study of shared clonotypes between healthy human individuals. Whole-study context: CD4 naive and memory got three plates each, CD8 naive two, CD8 memory one. Study-level results: Generation probabilities were higher for clonotypes shared across all four sorted-subset donors than for unshared ones. For naive CD4 cells, roughly 4.8% of clonotypes were shared across a handful of donors.

A remark on this clone: Its antigen is unknown. Other DNA variants within this sample encode the same CDR3.

Produced via immunoSEQ multiplex PCR; TCRdb's table is partial and in-frame only. The sample consists of 2 million to 3 million clones, more than 85% of them appearing once. This TCR was sampled from a man younger than 35 in good health. Some clones in this sample may be carry-over from other donors' samples. The sequenced sample consisted of naive CD4+ T cells from PBMCs. Subset denoted: CD45RA+ positively selected.

The CDR3 spells CASSGLAGGGTDTQYF. The CDR3, as DNA: TGTGCCAGCAGTGGACTAGCGGGCGGAGGCACAGATACGCAGTATTTT. The chain combines TRBV6-1 with TRBJ2-3; 10 nucleotides line up with TRBD2. V trimming: 4 bases; J trimming: 1 base; junction bases outside the gene matches: 5. The CDR3 has 16 residues. Germline lookup yields CDR1 MNHNS and CDR2 SASEGT.